The next 16 T cell receptor beta chains were all read from a single sample in a study of blood T cell repertoires in COVID-19. Assay used: immunoSEQ multiplex PCR; TCRdb lists only in-frame clones, some missing. The sample holds 110,000 to 150,000 clones, approximately 78% seen once. The sample comprised peripheral blood. These receptors all stem from an elderly woman with acute or convalescent COVID-19.

A word on this clone: One end of the junction fails to match germline, which may point to a read error. This chain connects TRBV2 to TRBJ2-1; 10 positions agree with TRBD2. The CDR3 totals 15 residues. CDR1 is SNHLY and CDR2 is FYNNEI in the germline V gene. The CDR3 DNA is TGTGCCAGCAGGGAAGGAGCGGGGGGGCTCAATGAGCAGTTCTTC. It codes for CASREGAGGLNEQFF.

The V gene is TRBV29-1, the J gene TRBJ2-1; 9 bases are shared with TRBD2. The CDR3 has 12 residues. CDR1 SQVTM and CDR2 ANQGSEA come from the germline V gene. After removal of 6 bases from V and 8 bases from J, the junction contained 5 bases not matched to a gene. For the CDR3, the DNA is TGCAGCGTGGGACTAGCCGGCGATGAGCAGTTCTTC. As protein: CSVGLAGDEQFF.

The CDR3 is CASSPTRDPDTQYF. CDR3 in DNA: TGTGCCAGCAGCCCGACGCGGGATCCAGATACGCAGTATTTT. This chain connects TRBV11-2 to TRBJ2-3; tentatively, D is TRBD2 (6 bases). Trimming pared 5 bases from V and 4 bases from J, leaving 13 bases between. The germline V gene encodes CDR1 SGHAT and CDR2 FQNNGV. The length of the CDR3 is 14 residues.

The V and J genes are TRBV6-4 and TRBJ1-2; the D gene is possibly TRBD1 (6 bases). V was shortened by 4 bases and J by 8 bases, with 14 bases between the two germline ends. There are 13 residues in the CDR3. The germline gives CDR1 MRHNA, CDR2 SNTAGT. CDR3 DNA sequence: TGTGCCAGCAGTGCCGTACAGGGTGGCGGCTACACCTTC. It translates to CASSAVQGGGYTF.

This rearrangement joins TRBV28 to TRBJ2-2; D gene unclear. The V end was cut by 5 bases, the J end by 1 base, with 8 bases between. The CDR3 sequence is 14 residues long. The germline V gene has CDR1 MDHEN and CDR2 SYDVKM. CDR3 loop: CASSIFLNTGELFF. CDR3 nucleotides: TGTGCCAGCAGTATTTTTCTGAACACCGGGGAGCTGTTTTTT.

The chain carries TRBV6-5 and TRBJ1-6, with TRBD1 as a possible D gene (5 bases). CDR3 length: 14 residues. V was clipped by 2 bases and J by 9 bases, with 11 bases between them. Germline V gives CDR1 MNHEY, CDR2 SVGAGI. The chain's CDR3 is CASSYTGHSSPLHF. CDR3 nucleotide sequence: TGTGCCAGCAGTTACACCGGACACTCTTCACCCCTCCACTTT.

The rearrangement joins TRBV6-5 to TRBJ1-2; D remains ambiguous. Germline-derived CDR1 and CDR2 are MNHEY and SVGAGI. The CDR3 is made up of 13 amino acids. The V end lost 6 bases, the J end lost 3 bases, and 11 bases lay between the germline ends. In DNA, the CDR3 is TGTGCCAGCAGCCAATACAGAGACTATGGCTACACCTTC. This gives the protein CASSQYRDYGYTF.

This chain links TRBV12-1 with TRBJ2-3; the table's D call, TRBD2, was not checked against the DNA. TRBV12-1 is reported as a pseudogene. CDR3 size: 19 residues. The CDR3 nucleotides read TGTGCCAGCAGCTTTGTCCTTAGGGTGCGGGGGAGGGGTACAGATACGCAGTATTTT. Its protein is CASSFVLRVRGRGTDTQYF.

The V gene is TRBV13, the J gene TRBJ2-7; D not resolved. CDR1 PRHDT and CDR2 FYEKMQ come from the germline V gene (reference sequence). Trimming removed 2 bases from V and 7 bases from J, with 12 bases in between. The CDR3 spans 13 residues. CDR3 sequence reads: CASSLRSVREQYF. The CDR3 nucleotides read TGTGCCAGCAGCTTACGAAGCGTACGGGAGCAGTACTTC. The complete variable domain, with remaining parts taken from reference TRBV13 and TRBJ2-7, reads AAGVIQSPRHLIKEKRETATLKCYPIPRHDTVYWYQQGPGQDPQFLISFYEKMQSDKGSIPDRFSAQQFSDYHSELNMSSLELGDSALYFCASSLRSVREQYFGPGTRLTVT.

The V and J genes are TRBV3-1 (or the pseudogene TRBV3-2) and TRBJ2-1; 12 nucleotides match TRBD2. The V and J ends lost 4 bases and 5 bases, in that order; junction bases with no gene match: 6. The CDR3 runs 16 residues. The germline V gene has CDR1 LGHDT and CDR2 YNNKEL (reference sequence). The CDR3 DNA is TGTGCCAGCAGCCCAGACCTAGCGGGAGGGCACAATGAGCAGTTCTTC. Protein sequence: CASSPDLAGGHNEQFF.

The chain carries TRBV19 and TRBJ1-4; TRBD1 matches at 10 bases. The germline gives CDR1 LNHDA, CDR2 SQIVND (reference sequence). J was trimmed by 6 bases and V by 6 bases; bases with no gene match: 7. The CDR3 runs 15 residues. CDR3 nucleotides: TGTGCCAGTAGAAATTACGGACAGGGGGATGAAAAACTGTTTTTT. This gives the protein CASRNYGQGDEKLFF.

This chain links TRBV4-2 with TRBJ2-1, with no clear D. The CDR3 contains 13 residues. Trimming took 1 base from V and 10 from J, leaving 11 bases between them. The germline gives CDR1 LGHNA, CDR2 YNFKEQ. The CDR3 reads CASSQVFSPEQFF. CDR3 DNA: TGTGCCAGCAGCCAAGTATTCTCCCCCGAGCAGTTCTTC.

The chain combines TRBV10-2 with TRBJ2-1; D remains unclear. With 2 bases removed from V and 4 bases from J, the gap between germline ends came to 6 bases. The CDR3 is 13 amino acids. Germline V gene lookup returns CDR1 WSHSY and CDR2 SAAADI. The DNA of the CDR3 is TGCGCCAGCAGTGAGATCTATTACAATGAGCAGTTCTTC. It yields the protein CASSEIYYNEQFF.

The rearrangement joins TRBV3-1 (or the pseudogene TRBV3-2) to TRBJ2-7; D may be TRBD2 (6 bases). CDR3 size: 15 residues. Deletions cut 2 bases from V and 1 base from J, with 12 bases between. Germline CDR1 is LGHDT and CDR2 is YNNKEL (reference sequence). DNA for the CDR3: TGTGCCAGCAGCCAATGGGAGGCGAAATCCTACGAGCAGTACTTC. Its translation is CASSQWEAKSYEQYF.

The chain joins TRBV2 to TRBJ1-1; 9 bases are a match to TRBD1. The ends lost 7 bases at V and 4 bases at J; junction bases unmatched: 10. CDR1 SNHLY and CDR2 FYNNEI come from the germline V gene. The CDR3 has 15 amino acids. The DNA for the CDR3 is TGTGCCAGCACAGGGTTACAGGGGGCTGGCACTGAAGCTTTCTTT. This encodes CASTGLQGAGTEAFF. Variable domain in full (rest from reference TRBV2 and TRBJ1-1): EPEVTQTPSHQVTQMGQEVILRCVPISNHLYFYWYRQILGQKVEFLVSFYNNEISEKSEIFDDQFSVERPDGSNFTLKIRSTKLEDSAMYFCASTGLQGAGTEAFFGQGTRLTVV.

The V call is TRBV5-1, the J call TRBJ1-6; 7 positions match TRBD1. CDR1 and CDR2 (germline): SGHRS, YFSETQ. The CDR3 runs to 15 residues. V shed 2 bases and J 6 bases; nucleotides not matched to a gene: 5. DNA of the CDR3: TGCGCCAGCAGCTTAGGACAGGTCCGTAATTCACCCCTCCACTTT. As protein: CASSLGQVRNSPLHF.